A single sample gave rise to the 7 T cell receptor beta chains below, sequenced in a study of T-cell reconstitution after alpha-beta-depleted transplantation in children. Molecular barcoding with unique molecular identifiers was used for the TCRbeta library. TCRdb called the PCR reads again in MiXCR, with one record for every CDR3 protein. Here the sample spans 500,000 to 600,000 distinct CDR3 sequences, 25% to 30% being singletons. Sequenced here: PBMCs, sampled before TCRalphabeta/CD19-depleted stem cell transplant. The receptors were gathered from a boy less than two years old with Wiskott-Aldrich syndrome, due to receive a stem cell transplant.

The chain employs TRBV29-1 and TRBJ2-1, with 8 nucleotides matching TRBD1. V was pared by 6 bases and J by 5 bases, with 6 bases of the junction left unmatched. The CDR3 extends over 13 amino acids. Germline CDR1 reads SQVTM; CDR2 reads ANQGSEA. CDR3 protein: CSVGQALNNEQFF. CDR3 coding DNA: TGCAGCGTGGGACAGGCCTTAAACAATGAGCAGTTCTTC.

CDR3 region: CASSLAGRPTEAFF. For the CDR3, the DNA is TGTGCCAGCAGCTTGGCAGGGAGGCCCACTGAAGCTTTCTTT. The genes are TRBV5-5 and TRBJ1-1; the D gene is possibly TRBD1 (5 bases). The germline CDR1 and CDR2 sequences are SGHKS and YYEKEE (reference sequence). This CDR3 comprises 14 residues. V dropped 0 bases and J dropped 4 bases, with 10 bases sitting between them.

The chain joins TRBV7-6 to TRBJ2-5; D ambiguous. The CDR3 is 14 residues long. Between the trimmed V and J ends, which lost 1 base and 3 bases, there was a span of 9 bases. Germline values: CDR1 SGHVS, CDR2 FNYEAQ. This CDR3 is CASSLEASEETQYF. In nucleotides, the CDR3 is TGTGCCAGCAGCTTAGAGGCTTCAGAAGAGACCCAGTACTTC.

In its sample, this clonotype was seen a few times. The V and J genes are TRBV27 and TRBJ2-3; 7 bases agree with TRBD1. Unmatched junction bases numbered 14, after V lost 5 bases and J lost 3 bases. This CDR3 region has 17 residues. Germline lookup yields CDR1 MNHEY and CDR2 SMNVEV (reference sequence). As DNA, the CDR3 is TGTGCCAGCAGTCCTCTATCCGGGACAGTTCTTACAGATACGCAGTATTTT. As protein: CASSPLSGTVLTDTQYF.

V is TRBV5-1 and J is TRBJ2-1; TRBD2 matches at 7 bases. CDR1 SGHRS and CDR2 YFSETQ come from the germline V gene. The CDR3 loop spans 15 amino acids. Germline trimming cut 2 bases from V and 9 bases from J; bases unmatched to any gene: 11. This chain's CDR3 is CASSFGGSVKGEQFF. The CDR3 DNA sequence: TGCGCCAGCAGCTTCGGCGGGAGCGTTAAGGGTGAGCAGTTCTTC.

CDR3 amino acids: CASSFGGGSQFF. In nucleotides, the CDR3 is TGTGCCAGCAGTTTTGGCGGGGGGTCGCAGTTCTTC. The genes are TRBV27 and TRBJ2-1; TRBD2 matches at 8 bases. The junction had 4 bases not matched to a gene; V was cut back by 3 bases and J by 12 bases. The CDR3 is made up of 12 amino acids. Germline assignment: CDR1 MNHEY and CDR2 SMNVEV (reference sequence).

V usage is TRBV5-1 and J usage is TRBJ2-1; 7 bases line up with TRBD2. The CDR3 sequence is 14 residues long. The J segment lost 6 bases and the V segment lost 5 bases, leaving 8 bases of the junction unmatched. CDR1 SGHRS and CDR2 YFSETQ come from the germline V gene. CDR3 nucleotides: TGCGCCAGCAGTCGGGGGGAGAAGTTCAATGAGCAGTTCTTC. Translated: CASSRGEKFNEQFF.